This TCR beta chain was documented in a study of T-cell reconstitution after alpha-beta-depleted transplantation in children. This clonotype was seen just once. Its antigen is still unknown. TCRbeta library preparation incorporated unique molecular identifiers. TCRdb redid the calling of the PCR reads with MiXCR, one entry per CDR3 protein. This table has about 260,000 distinct CDR3 sequences, roughly 11% appearing once. CDR1 is SGHDN, CDR2 FVKESK, per germline. V was shortened by 10 bases and J by 6 bases, with 16 bases between the two germline ends. The CDR3 covers 12 residues. Study-wide results and caveats: Expanded graft clones, several hundred of them, were reportedly the source of alpha-beta T cells about two months after transplant. T-cell counts and diversity at one year post-transplant came mainly from newly produced T cells. From surviving recipient T cells and thymic progenitors came the high day-60 TCRbeta diversity observed in some patients.

The origin of this receptor is a male patient aged 2-9 years who had a stem cell transplant for chronic granulomatous disease, so the T cells may come from the graft donor. The sequenced sample was peripheral blood, obtained 180 days after TCRalphabeta/CD19-depleted stem cell transplant. The V call is TRBV14, the J call TRBJ2-7; no clear D gene. The CDR3 DNA is TGTGCCAACCATGTGCCTCAGGCCGAGCAGTACTTC. It yields the protein CANHVPQAEQYF. Full variable domain (missing parts from reference TRBV14 and TRBJ2-7): EAGVTQFPSHSVIEKGQTVTLRCDPISGHDNLYWYRRVMGKEIKFLLHFVKESKQDESGMPNNRFLAERTGGTYSTLKVQPAELEDSGVYFCANHVPQAEQYFGPGTRLTVT.